The 2 T cell receptor beta chains in this list originate from one sample, sequenced in a study of cytomegalovirus exposure and HLA in healthy donors. 60 Vbeta and 13 Jbeta primers were used in PCR. Generated by immunoSEQ multiplex PCR, the TCRdb table keeps only in-frame clones and is missing some. Of some 200,000 clones in the sample, around 83% are singletons; the top ten hold approximately 1.5%. The sequenced sample was PBMCs. The receptors stem from a woman aged 18 to 35 in good health and CMV-seronegative.

This clone was seen only a few times. One end of the junction varies from germline; a read error may be responsible. The CDR3 coding sequence is TGCGCCAGCAGCGAAGACAGGGGGAACACTGAAGCTTTCTTT. Its translation is CASSEDRGNTEAFF. The genes are TRBV4-3 and TRBJ1-1; TRBD1 matches at 8 bases. CDR1 and CDR2 (germline): LGHNA, YSLEER. This CDR3 has 14 amino acids.

The CDR3 coding sequence is TGTGCCAGCAGTCTCCGGGGGAGCAATGAGCAGTTCTTC. It encodes CASSLRGSNEQFF. The chain recombines TRBV11-2 with TRBJ2-1, with D perhaps TRBD2 (6 bases). Germline values: CDR1 SGHAT, CDR2 FQNNGV. Trimming took off 6 bases at V and 6 bases at J, with 12 bases between the two ends. The CDR3 is made up of 13 amino acids.